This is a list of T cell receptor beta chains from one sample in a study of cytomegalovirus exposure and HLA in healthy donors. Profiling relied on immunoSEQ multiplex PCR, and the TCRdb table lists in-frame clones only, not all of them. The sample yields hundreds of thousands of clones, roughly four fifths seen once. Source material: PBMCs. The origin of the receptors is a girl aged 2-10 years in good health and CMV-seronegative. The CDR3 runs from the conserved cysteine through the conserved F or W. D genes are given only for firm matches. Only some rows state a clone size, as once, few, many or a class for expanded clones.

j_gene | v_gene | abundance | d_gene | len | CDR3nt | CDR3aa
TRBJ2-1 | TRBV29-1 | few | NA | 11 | TGCAGCGTTGTGGCGGTCCGCGAGCAGTTCTTC | CSVVAVREQFF
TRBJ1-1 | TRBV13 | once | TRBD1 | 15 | TGTGCCAGCAGCCTAAGACAGGGGATGAACACTGAAGCTTTCTTT | CASSLRQGMNTEAFF
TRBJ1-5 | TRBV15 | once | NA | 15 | TGTGCCACCAGCAGTGGGCAGGGCTACAATCAGCCCCAGCATTTT | CATSSGQGYNQPQHF
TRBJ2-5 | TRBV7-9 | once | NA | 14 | TGTGCCAGCAGCCCCCGACTAGTTGGAGAGACCCAGTACTTC | CASSPRLVGETQYF
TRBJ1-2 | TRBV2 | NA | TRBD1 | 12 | TGTGCCAGATTTAGGACAGGGGACGGCTACACCTTC | CARFRTGDGYTF
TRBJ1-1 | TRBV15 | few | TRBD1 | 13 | TGTGCCACCGCGGGACAGGGAAAGACTGAAGCTTTCTTT | CATAGQGKTEAFF
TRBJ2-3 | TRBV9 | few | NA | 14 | TGTGCCAGCAGCGTAGCAGCAGGGCAAGGAACGCAGTATTTT | CASSVAAGQGTQYF
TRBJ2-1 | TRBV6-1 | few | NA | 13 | TGTGCCAGCAGTAATGACATTTACAATGAGCAGTTCTTC | CASSNDIYNEQFF
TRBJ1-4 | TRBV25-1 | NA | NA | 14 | TGTGCCAGCAGCCACAGGGTGGGTGAGGAAAAACTGTTTTTT | CASSHRVGEEKLFF
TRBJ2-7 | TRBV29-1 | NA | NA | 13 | TGCAGCGTTGAATCCCCGGGTGGGGGCGAGCAGTACTTC | CSVESPGGGEQYF
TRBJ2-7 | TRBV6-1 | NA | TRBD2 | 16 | TGTGCCAGCAGTGAAGCGAGCAGCGGGGGGTACTACGAGCAGTACTTC | CASSEASSGGYYEQYF
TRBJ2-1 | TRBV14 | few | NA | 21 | TGTGCCAGCAGCCCTAGGACGGGGCAGCTCGTAGGAGGGGTTTCCTACAATGAGCAGTTCTTC | CASSPRTGQLVGGVSYNEQFF
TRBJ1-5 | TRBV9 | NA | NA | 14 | TGTGCCAGCAGCGTAGATTTTAGCCGTCAGCCCCAGCATTTT | CASSVDFSRQPQHF
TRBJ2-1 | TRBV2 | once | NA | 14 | TGTGCCAGCAGTGTTTTAGGGGCAGACAATGAGCAGTTCTTC | CASSVLGADNEQFF
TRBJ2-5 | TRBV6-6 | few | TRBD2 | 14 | TGTGCCAGCAGTGCGGGACTAGCGGGAGGCGATAAGTACTTC | CASSAGLAGGDKYF
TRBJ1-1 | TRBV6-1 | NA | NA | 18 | TGTGCCAGCAGTGAAGCTTCATGGGGGGGTGCGTTGTACACTGAAGCTTTCTTT | CASSEASWGGALYTEAFF
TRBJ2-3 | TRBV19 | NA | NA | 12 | TGTGCCAGTAACAACTGGGAGGATACGCAGTATTTT | CASNNWEDTQYF
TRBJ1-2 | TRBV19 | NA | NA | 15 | TGTGCCAGTACCATAAGTCGGGGGATTAACTATGGCTACACCTTC | CASTISRGINYGYTF
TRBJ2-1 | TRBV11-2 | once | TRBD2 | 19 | TGTGCCAGCAGCTTCTACCGCCTAGCGGCAGGGCACCACGACAATGAGCAGTTCTTC | CASSFYRLAAGHHDNEQFF
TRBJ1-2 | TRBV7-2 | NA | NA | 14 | TGTGCCAGCAGCTTAGACGGGGGAAGCTATGGCTACACCTTC | CASSLDGGSYGYTF
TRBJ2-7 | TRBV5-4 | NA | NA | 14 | TGTGCCAGCAGCTTGGGACACATGCACTACGAGCAGTACTTC | CASSLGHMHYEQYF
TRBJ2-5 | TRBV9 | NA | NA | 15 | TGTGCCAGCAGCGTAAGCGATATCGCCCAAGAGACCCAGTACTTC | CASSVSDIAQETQYF
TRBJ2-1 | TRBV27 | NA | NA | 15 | TGTGCCAGCAGTTTAGCGGGGGCGTCCTACAATGAGCAGTTCTTC | CASSLAGASYNEQFF
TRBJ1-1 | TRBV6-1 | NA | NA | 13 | TGTGCCAGCAGTGAACGGGAGAACACTGAAGCTTTCTTT | CASSERENTEAFF
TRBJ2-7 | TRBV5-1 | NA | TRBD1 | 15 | TGCGCCAGCAGCACCACGGACAGGGAACTAGGCGAGCAGTACTTC | CASSTTDRELGEQYF
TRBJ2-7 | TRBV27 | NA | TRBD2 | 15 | TGTGCCAGCAGTTGGACTAGCGGGAGTGCCCACGAGCAGTACTTC | CASSWTSGSAHEQYF
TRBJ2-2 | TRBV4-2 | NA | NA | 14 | TGTGCCAGCAGCCAAGATCCGGGGACCGGGGAGCTGTTTTTT | CASSQDPGTGELFF
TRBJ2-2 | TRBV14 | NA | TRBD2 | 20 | TGTGCCAGCAGCCCTACCTGGACTAGCGGGGGGGCGTGGAACACCGGGGAGCTGTTTTTT | CASSPTWTSGGAWNTGELFF
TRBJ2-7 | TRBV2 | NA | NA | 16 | TGTGCCAGCCTGGGGATGGGACTGTTAAACTCCTACGAGCAGTACTTC | CASLGMGLLNSYEQYF